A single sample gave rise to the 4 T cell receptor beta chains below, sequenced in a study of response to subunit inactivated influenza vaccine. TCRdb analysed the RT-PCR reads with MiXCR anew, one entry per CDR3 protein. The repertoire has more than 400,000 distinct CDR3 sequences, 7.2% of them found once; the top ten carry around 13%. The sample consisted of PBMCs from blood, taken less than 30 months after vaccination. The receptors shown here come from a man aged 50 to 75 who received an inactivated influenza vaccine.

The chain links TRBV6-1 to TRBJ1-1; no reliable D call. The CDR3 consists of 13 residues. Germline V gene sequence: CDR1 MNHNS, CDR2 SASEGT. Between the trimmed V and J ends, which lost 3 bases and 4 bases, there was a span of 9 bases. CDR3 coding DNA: TGTGCCAGCAGTGAGACTAGACCCACTGAAGCTTTCTTT. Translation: CASSETRPTEAFF.

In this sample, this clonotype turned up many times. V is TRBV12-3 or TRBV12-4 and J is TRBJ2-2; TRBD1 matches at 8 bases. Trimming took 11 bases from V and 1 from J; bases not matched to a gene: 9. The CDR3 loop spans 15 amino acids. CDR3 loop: CAGKVGTGNTGELFF. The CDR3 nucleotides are TGTGCCGGAAAAGTGGGGACAGGGAACACCGGGGAGCTGTTTTTT.

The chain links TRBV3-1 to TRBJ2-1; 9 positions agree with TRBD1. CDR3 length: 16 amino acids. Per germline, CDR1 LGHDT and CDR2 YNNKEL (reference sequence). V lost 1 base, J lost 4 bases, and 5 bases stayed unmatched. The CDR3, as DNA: TGTGCCAGCAGCCAAGTGGGGGACAGGGCATACAATGAGCAGTTCTTC. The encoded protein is CASSQVGDRAYNEQFF.

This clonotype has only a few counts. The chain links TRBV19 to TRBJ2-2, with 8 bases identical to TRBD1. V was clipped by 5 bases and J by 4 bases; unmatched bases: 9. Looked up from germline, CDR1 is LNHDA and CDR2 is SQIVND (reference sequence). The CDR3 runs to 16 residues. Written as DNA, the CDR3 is TGTGCCAGTAGTTCCCGGACAGGGCTGGGCACCGGGGAGCTGTTTTTT. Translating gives CASSSRTGLGTGELFF. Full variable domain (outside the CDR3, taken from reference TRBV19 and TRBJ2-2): DGGITQSPKYLFRKEGQNVTLSCEQNLNHDAMYWYRQDPGQGLRLIYYSQIVNDFQKGDIAEGYSVSREKKESFPLTVTSAQKNPTAFYLCASSSRTGLGTGELFFGEGSRLTVL.